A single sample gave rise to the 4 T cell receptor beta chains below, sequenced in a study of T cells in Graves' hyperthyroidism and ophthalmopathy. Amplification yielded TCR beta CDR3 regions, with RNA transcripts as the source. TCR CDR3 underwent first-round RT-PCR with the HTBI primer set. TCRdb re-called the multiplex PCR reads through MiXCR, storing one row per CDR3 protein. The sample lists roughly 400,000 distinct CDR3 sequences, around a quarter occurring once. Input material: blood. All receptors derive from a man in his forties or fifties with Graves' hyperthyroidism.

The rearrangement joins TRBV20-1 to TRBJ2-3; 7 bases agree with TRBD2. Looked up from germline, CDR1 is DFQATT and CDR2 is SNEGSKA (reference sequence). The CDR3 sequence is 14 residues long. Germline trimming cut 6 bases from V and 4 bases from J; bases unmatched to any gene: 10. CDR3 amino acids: CSALLALGADTQYF. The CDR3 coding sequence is TGCAGTGCCCTACTAGCGCTCGGAGCAGATACGCAGTATTTT.

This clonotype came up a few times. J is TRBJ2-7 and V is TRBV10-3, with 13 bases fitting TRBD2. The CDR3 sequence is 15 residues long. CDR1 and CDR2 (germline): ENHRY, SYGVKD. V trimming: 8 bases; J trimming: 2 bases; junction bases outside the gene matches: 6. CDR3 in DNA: TGTGCCATCCGGGAAACTAGCGGGGGGGCCTACGAGCAGTACTTC. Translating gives CAIRETSGGAYEQYF.

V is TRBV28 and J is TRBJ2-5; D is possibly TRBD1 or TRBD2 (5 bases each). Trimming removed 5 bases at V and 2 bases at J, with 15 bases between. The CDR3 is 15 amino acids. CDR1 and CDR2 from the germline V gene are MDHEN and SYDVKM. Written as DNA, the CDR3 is TGTGCCAGCAGTCGACCGGGACGGTCGCAAGAGACCCAGTACTTC. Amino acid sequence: CASSRPGRSQETQYF.

The CDR3 nucleotides are TGCGCCAGCAGCCAAGAAATAACAGGATTTGACGAGCAGTACTTC. It translates to CASSQEITGFDEQYF. V and J are TRBV4-1 and TRBJ2-7; a possible D gene is TRBD1 (5 bases). The CDR3 contains 15 residues. Per the germline V gene, CDR1 is MGHRA and CDR2 is YSYEKL. Trimming took 0 bases from V and 5 from J, leaving 14 bases between them.